This TCR beta chain was captured by sequencing in a study of molecular identifiers for immune sequencing clone quantification. Whole-study context: Naive CD8 RNA (around 20,000 or 99,000 cells) was divided into five aliquots, with four sequenced. General observations from the study: Whereas clones above 20 RNA copies held under 1% of naive-cell molecules, they held over 97% of effector molecules.

TCRdb re-called the PCR reads with MiXCR, one entry per CDR3 protein. This table has about 510,000 distinct CDR3 sequences, 25% appearing once. For this clonotype: Antigen: not known.

Germline CDR1 PRHDT, CDR2 FYEKMQ (reference sequence). The trim removed 5 bases at V and 1 base at J, leaving 4 bases unmatched. The CDR3 length is 15 residues. As CD8+CD4-CCR7+CD45RA+ cells, naive CD8 T cells were sorted. This chain links TRBV13 with TRBJ2-2, with 7 bases fitting TRBD1. The source is a human donor in good health. Some libraries in this study had Jurkat cell RNA spiked in. The sample was naive CD8+ T cells from blood, with Jurkat cell RNA spiked in. Subset meaning: FACS-sorted CD8+CD4-CCR7+CD45RA+ naive T cells. CDR3: CASSPQGWNTGELFF. The CDR3 region has the DNA TGTGCCAGCAGCCCACAGGGGTGGAACACCGGGGAGCTGTTTTTT.